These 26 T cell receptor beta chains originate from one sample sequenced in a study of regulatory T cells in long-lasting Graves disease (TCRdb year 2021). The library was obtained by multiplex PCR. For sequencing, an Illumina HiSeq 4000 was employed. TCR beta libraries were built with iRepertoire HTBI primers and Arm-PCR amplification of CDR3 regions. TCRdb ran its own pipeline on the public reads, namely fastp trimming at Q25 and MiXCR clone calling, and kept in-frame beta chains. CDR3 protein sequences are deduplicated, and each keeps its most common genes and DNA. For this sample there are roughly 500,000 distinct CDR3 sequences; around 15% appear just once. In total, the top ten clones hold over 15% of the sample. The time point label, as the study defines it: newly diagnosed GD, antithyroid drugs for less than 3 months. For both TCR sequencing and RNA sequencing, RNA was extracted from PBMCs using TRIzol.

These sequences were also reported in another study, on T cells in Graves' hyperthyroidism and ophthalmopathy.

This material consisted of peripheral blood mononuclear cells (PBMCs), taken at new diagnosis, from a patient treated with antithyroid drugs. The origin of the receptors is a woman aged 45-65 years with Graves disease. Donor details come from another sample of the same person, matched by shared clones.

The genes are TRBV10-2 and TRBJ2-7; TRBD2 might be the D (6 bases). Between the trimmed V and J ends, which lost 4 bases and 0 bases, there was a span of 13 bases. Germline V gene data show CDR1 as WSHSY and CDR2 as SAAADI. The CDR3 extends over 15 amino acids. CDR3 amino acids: CASSVGGTISYEQYF. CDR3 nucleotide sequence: TGCGCCAGCAGTGTTGGAGGGACCATCTCCTACGAGCAGTACTTC.

CDR3 bases: TGTGCCAGCAGTTTACTGAGCGGGAGAAATACCGGGGAGCTGTTTTTT. Protein product: CASSLLSGRNTGELFF. J is TRBJ2-2 and V is TRBV28, with 8 bases lining up with TRBD2. Trimming cost V 2 bases and J 5 bases; bases outside gene matches: 7. The CDR3 is 16 amino acids. From germline, CDR1 is MDHEN and CDR2 SYDVKM.

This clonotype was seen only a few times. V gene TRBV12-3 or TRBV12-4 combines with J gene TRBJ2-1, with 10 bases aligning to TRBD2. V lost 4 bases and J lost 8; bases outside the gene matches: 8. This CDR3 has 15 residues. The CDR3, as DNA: TGTGCCAGCAGTTCCCTGGCTAGCGGGAGCTATGAGCAGTTCTTC. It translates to CASSSLASGSYEQFF.

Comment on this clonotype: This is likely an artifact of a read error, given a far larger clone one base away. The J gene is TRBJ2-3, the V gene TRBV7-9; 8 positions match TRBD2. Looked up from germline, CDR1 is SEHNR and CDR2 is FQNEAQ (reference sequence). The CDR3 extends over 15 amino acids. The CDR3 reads CASSYGTRNTGTQYF. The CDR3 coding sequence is TGTGCCAGCAGCTACGGGACTAGGAACACAGGTACGCAGTATTTT. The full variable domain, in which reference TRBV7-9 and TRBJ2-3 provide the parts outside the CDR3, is DTGVSQNPRHKITKRGQNVTFRCDPISEHNRLYWYRQTLGQGPEFLTYFQNEAQLEKSRLLSDRFSAERPKGSFSTLEIQRTEQGDSAMYLCASSYGTRNTGTQYFGPGTRLTVL.

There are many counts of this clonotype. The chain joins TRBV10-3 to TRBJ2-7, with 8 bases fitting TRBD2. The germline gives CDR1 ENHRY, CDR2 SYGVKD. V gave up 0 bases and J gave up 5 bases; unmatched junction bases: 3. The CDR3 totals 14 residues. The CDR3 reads CAISESETSDEQYF. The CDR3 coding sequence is TGTGCCATCAGTGAGTCGGAGACTAGCGACGAGCAGTACTTC.

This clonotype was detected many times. This CDR3 is CASSPLVYNEQFF. CDR3 in DNA: TGTGCCAGCAGCCCCCTGGTCTACAATGAGCAGTTCTTC. V gene TRBV7-6 combines with J gene TRBJ2-1; D not resolved. Germline V lookup: CDR1 SGHVS, CDR2 FNYEAQ. V was trimmed by 5 bases and J by 3 bases, leaving 8 bases between them. This CDR3 has 13 residues.

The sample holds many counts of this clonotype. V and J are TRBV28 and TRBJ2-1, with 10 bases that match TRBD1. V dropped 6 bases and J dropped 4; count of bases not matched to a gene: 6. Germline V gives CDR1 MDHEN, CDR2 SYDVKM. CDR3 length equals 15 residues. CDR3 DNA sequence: TGTGCCAGCAGCTCGCCGGGACAGGGGTACAATGAGCAGTTCTTC. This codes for CASSSPGQGYNEQFF.

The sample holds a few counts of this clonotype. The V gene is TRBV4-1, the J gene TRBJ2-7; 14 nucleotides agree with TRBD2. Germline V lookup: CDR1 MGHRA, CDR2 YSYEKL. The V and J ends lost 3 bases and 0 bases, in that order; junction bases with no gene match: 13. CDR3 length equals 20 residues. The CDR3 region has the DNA TGCGCCAGCAGCCACCTCGCGGGGGGACTAGCGGGAGATTTCTCCTACGAGCAGTACTTC. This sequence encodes CASSHLAGGLAGDFSYEQYF.

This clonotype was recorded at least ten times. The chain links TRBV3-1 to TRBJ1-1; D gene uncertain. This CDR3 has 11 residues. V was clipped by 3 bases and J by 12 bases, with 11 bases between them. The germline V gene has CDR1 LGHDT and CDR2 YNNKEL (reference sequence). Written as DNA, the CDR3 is TGTGCCAGCAGCCAGGGAGACGGTCCTTTCTTT. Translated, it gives CASSQGDGPFF.

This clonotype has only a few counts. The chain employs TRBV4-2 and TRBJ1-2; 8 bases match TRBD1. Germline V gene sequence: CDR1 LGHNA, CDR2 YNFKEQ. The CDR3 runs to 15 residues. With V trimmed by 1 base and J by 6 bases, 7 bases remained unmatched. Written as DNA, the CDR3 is TGTGCCAGCAGCCAAGTGGGTCAGGGGGCGAATGGCTACACCTTC. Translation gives CASSQVGQGANGYTF.

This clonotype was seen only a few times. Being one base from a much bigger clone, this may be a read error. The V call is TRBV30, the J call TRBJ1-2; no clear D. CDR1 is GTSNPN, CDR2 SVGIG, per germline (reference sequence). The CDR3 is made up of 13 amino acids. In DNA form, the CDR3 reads TGTGCCTGGAGTAAGGTGGTTAACTATGGCTACGCCTTC. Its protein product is CAWSKVVNYGYAF.

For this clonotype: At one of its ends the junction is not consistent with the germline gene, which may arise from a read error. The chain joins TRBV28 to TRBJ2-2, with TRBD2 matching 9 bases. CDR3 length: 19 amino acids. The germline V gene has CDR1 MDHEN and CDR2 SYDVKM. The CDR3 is CASSRLPLAGAHSTGEPFF. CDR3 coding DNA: TGTGCCAGCAGTAGACTACCCTTAGCGGGAGCCCACAGTACCGGGGAGCCGTTTTTT.

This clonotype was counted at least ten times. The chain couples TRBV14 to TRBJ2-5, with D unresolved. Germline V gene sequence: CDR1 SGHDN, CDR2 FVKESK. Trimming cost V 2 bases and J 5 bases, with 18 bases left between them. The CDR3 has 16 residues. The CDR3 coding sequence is TGTGCCAGCAGCCAATTCCCCGCCAACCCGAGGGAGACCCAGTACTTC. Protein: CASSQFPANPRETQYF.

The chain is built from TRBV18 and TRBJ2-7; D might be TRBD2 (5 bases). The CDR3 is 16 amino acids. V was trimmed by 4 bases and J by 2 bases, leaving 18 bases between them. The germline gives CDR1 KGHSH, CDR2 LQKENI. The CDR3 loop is CASSLALAGDAYEQYF. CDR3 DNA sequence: TGTGCCAGCTCACTAGCTCTGGCGGGCGACGCCTACGAGCAGTACTTC.

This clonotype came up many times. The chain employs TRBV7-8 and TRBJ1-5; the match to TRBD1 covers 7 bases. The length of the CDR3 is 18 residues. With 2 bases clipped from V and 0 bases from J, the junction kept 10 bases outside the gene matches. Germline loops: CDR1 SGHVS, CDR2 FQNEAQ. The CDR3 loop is CASSLPRDSAASNQPQHF. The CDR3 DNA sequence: TGTGCCAGCAGCTTACCTCGGGACAGCGCCGCTAGCAATCAGCCCCAGCATTTT.

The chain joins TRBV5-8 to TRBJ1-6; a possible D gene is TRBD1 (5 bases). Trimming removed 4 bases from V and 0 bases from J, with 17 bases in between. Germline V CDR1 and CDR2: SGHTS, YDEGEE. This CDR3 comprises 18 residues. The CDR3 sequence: CASSTSGPKSSYNSPLHF. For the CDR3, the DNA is TGTGCCAGCAGCACCTCGGGGCCGAAAAGCTCCTATAATTCACCCCTCCACTTT. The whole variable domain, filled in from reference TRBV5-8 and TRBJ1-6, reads EAGVTQSPTHLIKTRGQQATLRCSPISGHTSVYWYQQALGLGLQFLLWYDEGEERNRGNFPPRFSGRQFPNYSSELNVNALELEDSALYLCASSTSGPKSSYNSPLHFGNGTRLTVT.

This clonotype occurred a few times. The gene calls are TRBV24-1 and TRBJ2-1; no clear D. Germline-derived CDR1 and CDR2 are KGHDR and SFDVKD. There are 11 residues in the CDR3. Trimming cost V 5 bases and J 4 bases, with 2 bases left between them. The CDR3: CATSGYNEQFF. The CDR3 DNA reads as TGTGCCACCAGTGGTTACAATGAGCAGTTCTTC.

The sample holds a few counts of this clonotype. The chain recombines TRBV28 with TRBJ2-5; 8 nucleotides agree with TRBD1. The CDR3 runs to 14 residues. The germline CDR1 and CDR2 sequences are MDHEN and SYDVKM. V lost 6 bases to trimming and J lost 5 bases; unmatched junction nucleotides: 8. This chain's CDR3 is CASRPTGVLETQYF. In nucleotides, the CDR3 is TGTGCCAGCAGACCGACAGGGGTCTTGGAGACCCAGTACTTC.

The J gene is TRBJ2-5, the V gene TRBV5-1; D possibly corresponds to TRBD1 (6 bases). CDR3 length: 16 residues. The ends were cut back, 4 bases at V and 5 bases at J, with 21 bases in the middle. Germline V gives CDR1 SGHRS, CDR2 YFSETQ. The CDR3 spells CASSPGATMMGETQYF. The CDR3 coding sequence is TGCGCCAGCAGCCCAGGGGCCACCATGATGGGGGAGACCCAGTACTTC.

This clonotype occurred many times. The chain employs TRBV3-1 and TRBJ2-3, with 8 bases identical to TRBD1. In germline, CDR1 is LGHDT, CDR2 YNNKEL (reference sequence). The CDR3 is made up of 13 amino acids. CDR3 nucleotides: TGTGCGACAGCCGGGACAGGACTGAATACGCAGTATTTT. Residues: CATAGTGLNTQYF.

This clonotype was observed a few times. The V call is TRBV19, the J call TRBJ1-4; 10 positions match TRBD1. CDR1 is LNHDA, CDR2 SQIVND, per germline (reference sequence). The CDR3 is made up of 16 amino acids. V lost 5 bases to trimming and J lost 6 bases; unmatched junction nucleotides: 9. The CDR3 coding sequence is TGTGCCAGTAGTCGACTGTCCGGGACAGGGGATGAAAAACTGTTTTTT. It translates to CASSRLSGTGDEKLFF.

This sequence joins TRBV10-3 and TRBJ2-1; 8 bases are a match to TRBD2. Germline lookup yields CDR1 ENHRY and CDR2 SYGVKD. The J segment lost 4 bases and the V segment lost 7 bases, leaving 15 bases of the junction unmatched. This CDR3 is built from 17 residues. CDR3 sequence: CAITGGAGVKSYNEQFF. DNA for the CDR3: TGTGCCATCACGGGGGGGGCGGGAGTAAAATCTTACAATGAGCAGTTCTTC.

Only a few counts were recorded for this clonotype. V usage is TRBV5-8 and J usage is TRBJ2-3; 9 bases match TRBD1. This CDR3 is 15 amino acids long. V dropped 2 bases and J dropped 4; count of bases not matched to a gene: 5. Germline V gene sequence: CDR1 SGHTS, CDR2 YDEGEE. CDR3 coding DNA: TGTGCCAGCAGCTTTACAGGGGGCGAGGCAGATACGCAGTATTTT. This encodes CASSFTGGEADTQYF.

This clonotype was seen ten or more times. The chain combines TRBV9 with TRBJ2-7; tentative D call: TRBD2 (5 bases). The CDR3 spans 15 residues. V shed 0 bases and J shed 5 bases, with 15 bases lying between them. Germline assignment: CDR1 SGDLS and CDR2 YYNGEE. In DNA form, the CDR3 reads TGTGCCAGCAGCGTAGTCCCGGGGAAGTTCGACGAGCAGTACTTC. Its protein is CASSVVPGKFDEQYF. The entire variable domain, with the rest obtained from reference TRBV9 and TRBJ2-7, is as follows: DSGVTQTPKHLITATGQRVTLRCSPRSGDLSVYWYQQSLDQGLQFLIQYYNGEERAKGNILERFSAQQFPDLHSELNLSSLELGDSALYFCASSVVPGKFDEQYFGPGTRLTVT.

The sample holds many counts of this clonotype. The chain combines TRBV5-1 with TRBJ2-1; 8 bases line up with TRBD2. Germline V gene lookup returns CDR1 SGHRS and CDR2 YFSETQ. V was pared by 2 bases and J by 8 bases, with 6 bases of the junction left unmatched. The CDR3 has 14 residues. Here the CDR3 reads CASSFSGDGDEQFF. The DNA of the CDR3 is TGCGCCAGCAGCTTTAGCGGGGACGGGGATGAGCAGTTCTTC.

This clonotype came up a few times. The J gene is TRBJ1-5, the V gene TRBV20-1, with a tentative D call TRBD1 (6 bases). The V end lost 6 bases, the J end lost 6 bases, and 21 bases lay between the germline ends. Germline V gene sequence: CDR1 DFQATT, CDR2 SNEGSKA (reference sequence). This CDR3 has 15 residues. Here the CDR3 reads CSAVDADRRGQPQHF. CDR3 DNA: TGCAGTGCCGTAGACGCGGACAGACGGGGTCAGCCCCAGCATTTT.